The rows below give T cell receptor beta chains drawn from one sample of a study of T cell responses to AZD1222 COVID-19 vaccine. Generated by immunoSEQ multiplex PCR, the TCRdb table keeps only in-frame clones and is missing some. This sample carries approximately 94,000 clones, around nine tenths of them seen once, and the ten largest clones take 15%. The material was peripheral blood, obtained on day 0 of AZD1222 vaccination. Every receptor here comes from an adult in good health. Both conserved end residues are part of each CDR3. Fields, in order: D gene, V gene, clone size, J gene, CDR3 DNA, CDR3 protein. The D gene is left open where the match is weak. Only part of the rows carry a size: once, few, many, or a class if the clone is expanded.

.	TRBV5-4	.	TRBJ1-2	TGTGCCAGCAGCTTGGGGAGGGCTACCCCTAACTATGGCTACACCTTC	CASSLGRATPNYGYTF
TRBD1	TRBV19	few	TRBJ1-1	TGTGCCAGTAGCCCGACCGGGACAGTTGGTGAAGCTTTCTTT	CASSPTGTVGEAFF
.	TRBV3-1/TRBV3-2	.	TRBJ2-7	TGTGCCAGCAGCCAAGGGTCAGGCAGCTACCACGAGCAGTACTTC	CASSQGSGSYHEQYF
.	TRBV5-1	once	TRBJ1-2	TGCGCCAGCAGCTTGGGGTCAGGGGTGGCTAACTATGGCTACACCTTC	CASSLGSGVANYGYTF
.	TRBV9	.	TRBJ2-1	TGTGCCAGCAGCGTAGATCGCGGTGAGCAGTTCTTC	CASSVDRGEQFF
TRBD1	TRBV6-5	.	TRBJ1-2	TGTGCCAGCAGGCGACAGGGGGTTCGTTATGGCTACACCTTC	CASRRQGVRYGYTF
.	TRBV19	.	TRBJ2-7	TGTGCCAGTAGTATCAACGGAGCAATCTACGAGCAGTACTTC	CASSINGAIYEQYF
.	TRBV5-1	.	TRBJ2-7	TGCGCCAGCAGCTTGGAGCAGGGGGGGCAGTACTTC	CASSLEQGGQYF
.	TRBV19	.	TRBJ2-5	TGTGCCAGTAGTATAGGAGGGCAGATCCAAGAGACCCAGTACTTC	CASSIGGQIQETQYF
.	TRBV9	.	TRBJ1-5	TGTGCCAGCAGCGTACGGGACGGCAATCAGCCCCAGCATTTT	CASSVRDGNQPQHF
.	TRBV28	.	TRBJ1-4	TGTGCCAGCAGCACAGGAACTAATGAAAAACTGTTTTTT	CASSTGTNEKLFF
.	TRBV24-1	.	TRBJ2-3	TGTGCCACCAGTTCCGGGGCCCCAGATACGCAGTATTTT	CATSSGAPDTQYF
.	TRBV9	.	TRBJ1-4	TGTGCCAGCAGCGTCTCTACAGGGAAGCGGGAAAAACTGTTTTTT	CASSVSTGKREKLFF
.	TRBV27	.	TRBJ2-2	TGTGCCAGCAGTTTATGGGGCGGGGAGCTGTTTTTT	CASSLWGGELFF
.	TRBV7-2	.	TRBJ2-7	TGTGCCAGCAGCTTAGTTCCCCTCTACGAGCAGTACTTC	CASSLVPLYEQYF
.	TRBV27	.	TRBJ1-2	TGTGCCAGCAGTCCCCTAGGGGGGGACCTCAGAGGCTACACCTTC	CASSPLGGDLRGYTF